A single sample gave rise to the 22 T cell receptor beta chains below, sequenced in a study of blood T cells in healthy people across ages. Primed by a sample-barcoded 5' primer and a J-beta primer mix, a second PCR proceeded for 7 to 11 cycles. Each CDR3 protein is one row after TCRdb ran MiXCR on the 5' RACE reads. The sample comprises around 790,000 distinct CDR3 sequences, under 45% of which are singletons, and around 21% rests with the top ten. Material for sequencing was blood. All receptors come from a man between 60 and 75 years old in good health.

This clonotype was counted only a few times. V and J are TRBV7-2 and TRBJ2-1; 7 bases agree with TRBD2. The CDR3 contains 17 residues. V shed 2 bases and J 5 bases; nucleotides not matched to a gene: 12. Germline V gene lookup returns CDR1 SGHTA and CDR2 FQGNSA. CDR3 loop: CASSLRSKAGQNNEQFF. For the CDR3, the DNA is TGTGCCAGCAGCTTACGATCAAAAGCGGGGCAGAACAATGAGCAGTTCTTC.

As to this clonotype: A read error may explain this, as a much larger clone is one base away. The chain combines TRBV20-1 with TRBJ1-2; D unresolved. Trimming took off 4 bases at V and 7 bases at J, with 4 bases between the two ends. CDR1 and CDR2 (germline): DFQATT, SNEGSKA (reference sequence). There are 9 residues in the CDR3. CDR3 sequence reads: CSAKGGYTF. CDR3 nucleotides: TGCAGTGCTAAGGGTGGCTACACCTTC.

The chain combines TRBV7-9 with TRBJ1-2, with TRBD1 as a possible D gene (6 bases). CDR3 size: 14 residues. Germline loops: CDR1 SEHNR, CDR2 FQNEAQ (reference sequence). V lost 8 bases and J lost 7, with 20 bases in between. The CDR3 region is CASGARGGEVGYTF. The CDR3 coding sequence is TGTGCCAGCGGGGCGAGGGGGGGGGAAGTTGGCTACACCTTC.

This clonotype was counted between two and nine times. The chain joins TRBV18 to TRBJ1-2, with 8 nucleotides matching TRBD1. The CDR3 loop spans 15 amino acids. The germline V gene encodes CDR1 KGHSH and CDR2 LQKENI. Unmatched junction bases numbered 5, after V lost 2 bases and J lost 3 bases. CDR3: CASSPIPTGDYGYTF. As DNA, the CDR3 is TGTGCCAGCTCACCAATCCCGACAGGGGACTATGGCTACACCTTC.

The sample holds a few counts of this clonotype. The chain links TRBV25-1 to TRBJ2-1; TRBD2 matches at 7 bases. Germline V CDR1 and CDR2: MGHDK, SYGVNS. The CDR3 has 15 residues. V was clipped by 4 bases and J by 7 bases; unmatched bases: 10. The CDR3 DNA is TGTGCCAGCAGTGTGGGGGGGGGTGAACCGAATGAGCAGTTCTTC. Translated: CASSVGGGEPNEQFF.

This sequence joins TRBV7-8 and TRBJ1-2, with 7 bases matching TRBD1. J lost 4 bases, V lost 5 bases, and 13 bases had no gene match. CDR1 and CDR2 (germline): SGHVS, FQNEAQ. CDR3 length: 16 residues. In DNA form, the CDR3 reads TGTGCCAGCAGCCCAGGGACAGTAGGGATCCTCTATGGCTACACCTTC. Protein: CASSPGTVGILYGYTF.

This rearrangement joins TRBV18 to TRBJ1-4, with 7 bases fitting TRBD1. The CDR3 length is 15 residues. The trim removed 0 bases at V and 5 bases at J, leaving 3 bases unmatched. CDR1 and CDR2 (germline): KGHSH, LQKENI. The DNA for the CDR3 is TGTGCCAGCTCACCACCGGGGACAGCAAATGAAAAACTGTTTTTT. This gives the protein CASSPPGTANEKLFF.

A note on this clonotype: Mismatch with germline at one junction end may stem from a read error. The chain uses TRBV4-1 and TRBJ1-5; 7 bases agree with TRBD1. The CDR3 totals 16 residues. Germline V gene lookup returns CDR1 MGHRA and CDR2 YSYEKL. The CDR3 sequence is CANSPFPTGATQPQHF. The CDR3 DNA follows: TGCGCCAACAGCCCCTTTCCAACAGGGGCGACTCAGCCCCAGCATTTT.

The CDR3 here is CSVELPGLGFYEQYF. For the CDR3, the DNA is TGCAGCGTTGAGCTACCGGGACTAGGGTTCTACGAGCAGTACTTC. The chain has TRBV29-1 and TRBJ2-7, with TRBD2 matching 8 bases. The CDR3 runs to 15 residues. Losses at the gene ends were 3 bases for V and 3 bases for J; bases not matched to a gene: 10. CDR1 and CDR2 from the germline V gene are SQVTM and ANQGSEA.

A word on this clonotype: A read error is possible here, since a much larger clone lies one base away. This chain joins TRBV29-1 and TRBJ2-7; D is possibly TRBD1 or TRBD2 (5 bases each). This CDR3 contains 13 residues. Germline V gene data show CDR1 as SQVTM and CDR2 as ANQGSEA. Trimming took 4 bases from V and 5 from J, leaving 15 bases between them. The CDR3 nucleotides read TGCAGCGTTGCTTCCTGGGGACGTAACGAGCAGTACTTC. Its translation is CSVASWGRNEQYF.

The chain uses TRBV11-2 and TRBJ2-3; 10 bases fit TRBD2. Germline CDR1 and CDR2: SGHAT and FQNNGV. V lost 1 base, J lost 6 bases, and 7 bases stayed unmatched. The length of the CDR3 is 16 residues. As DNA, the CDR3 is TGTGCCAGCAGCTTAGTTGGTACTAGCGGGGTGGATACGCAGTATTTT. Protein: CASSLVGTSGVDTQYF.

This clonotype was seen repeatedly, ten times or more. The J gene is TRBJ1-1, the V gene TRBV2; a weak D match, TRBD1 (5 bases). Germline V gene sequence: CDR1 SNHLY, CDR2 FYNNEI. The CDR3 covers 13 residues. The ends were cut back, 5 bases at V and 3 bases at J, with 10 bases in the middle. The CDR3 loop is CASSFGQDTEAFF. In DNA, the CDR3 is TGTGCCAGCAGTTTTGGACAAGACACTGAAGCTTTCTTT.

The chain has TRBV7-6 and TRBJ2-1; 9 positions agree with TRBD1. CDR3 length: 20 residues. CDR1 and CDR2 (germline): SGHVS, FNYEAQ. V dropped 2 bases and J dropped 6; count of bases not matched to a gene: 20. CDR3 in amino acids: CASSLLVSGQGSGRGNEQFF. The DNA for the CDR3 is TGTGCCAGCAGCTTATTAGTCTCGGGACAGGGAAGTGGTCGTGGCAATGAGCAGTTCTTC.

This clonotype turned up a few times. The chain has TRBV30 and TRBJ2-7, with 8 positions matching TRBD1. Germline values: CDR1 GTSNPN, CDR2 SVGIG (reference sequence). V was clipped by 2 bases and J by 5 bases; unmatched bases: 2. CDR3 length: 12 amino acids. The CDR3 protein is CAWSLQGDEQYF. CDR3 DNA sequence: TGTGCCTGGAGTCTACAGGGGGACGAGCAGTACTTC. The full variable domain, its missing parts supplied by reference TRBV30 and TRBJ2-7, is SQTIHQWPATLVQPVGSPLSLECTVEGTSNPNLYWYRQAAGRGLQLLFYSVGIGQISSEVPQNLSASRPQDRQFILSSKKLLLSDSGFYLCAWSLQGDEQYFGPGTRLTVT.

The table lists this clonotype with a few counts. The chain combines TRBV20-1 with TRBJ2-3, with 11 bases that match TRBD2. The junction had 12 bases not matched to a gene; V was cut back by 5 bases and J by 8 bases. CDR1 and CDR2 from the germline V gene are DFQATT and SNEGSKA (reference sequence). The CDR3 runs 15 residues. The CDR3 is CSAEPGTSGLGTQYF. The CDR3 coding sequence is TGCAGTGCTGAACCCGGGACTAGCGGATTGGGTACGCAGTATTTT.

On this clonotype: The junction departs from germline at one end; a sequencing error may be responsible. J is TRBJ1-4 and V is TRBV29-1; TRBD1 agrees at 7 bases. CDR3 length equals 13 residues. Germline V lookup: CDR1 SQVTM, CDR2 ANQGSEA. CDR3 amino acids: CSGGGTANEKPFF. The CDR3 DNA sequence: TGCAGCGGTGGGGGGACAGCTAATGAAAAACCGTTTTTT. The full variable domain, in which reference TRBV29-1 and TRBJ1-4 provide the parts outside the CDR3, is SAVISQKPSRDICQRGTSLTIQCQVDSQVTMMFWYRQQPGQSLTLIATANQGSEATYESGFVIDKFPISRPNLTFSTLTVSNMSPEDSSIYLCSGGGTANEKPFFGSGTQLSVL.

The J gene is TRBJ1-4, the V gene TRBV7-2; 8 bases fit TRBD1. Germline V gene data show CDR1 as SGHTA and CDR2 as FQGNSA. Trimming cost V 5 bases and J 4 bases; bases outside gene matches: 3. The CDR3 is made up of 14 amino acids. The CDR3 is CASSRTGNNEKLFF. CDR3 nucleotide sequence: TGTGCCAGCAGCAGGACAGGGAATAATGAAAAACTGTTTTTT. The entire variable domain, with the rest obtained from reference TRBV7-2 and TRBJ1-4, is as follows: GAGVSQSPSNKVTEKGKDVELRCDPISGHTALYWYRQSLGQGLEFLIYFQGNSAPDKSGLPSDRFSAERTGGSVSTLTIQRTQQEDSAVYLCASSRTGNNEKLFFGSGTQLSVL.

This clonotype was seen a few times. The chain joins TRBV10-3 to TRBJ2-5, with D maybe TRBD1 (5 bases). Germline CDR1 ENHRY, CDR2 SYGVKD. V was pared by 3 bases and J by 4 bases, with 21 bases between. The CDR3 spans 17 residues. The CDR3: CAISDDKGIRGGETQYF. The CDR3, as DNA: TGTGCCATCAGTGATGATAAGGGGATTAGAGGTGGAGAGACCCAGTACTTC.

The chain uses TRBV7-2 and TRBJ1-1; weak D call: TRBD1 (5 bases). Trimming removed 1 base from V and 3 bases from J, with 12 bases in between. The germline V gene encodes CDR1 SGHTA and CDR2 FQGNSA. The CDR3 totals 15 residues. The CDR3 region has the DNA TGTGCCAGCAGCTTAGATCTGGGGCAGGACACTGAAGCTTTCTTT. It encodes CASSLDLGQDTEAFF.

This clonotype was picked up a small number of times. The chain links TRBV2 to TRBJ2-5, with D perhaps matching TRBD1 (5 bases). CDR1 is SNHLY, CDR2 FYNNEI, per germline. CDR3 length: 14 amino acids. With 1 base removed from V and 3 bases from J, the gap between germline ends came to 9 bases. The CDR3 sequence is CASSEGRVEETQYF. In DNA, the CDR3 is TGTGCCAGCAGTGAAGGCAGGGTGGAAGAGACCCAGTACTTC.

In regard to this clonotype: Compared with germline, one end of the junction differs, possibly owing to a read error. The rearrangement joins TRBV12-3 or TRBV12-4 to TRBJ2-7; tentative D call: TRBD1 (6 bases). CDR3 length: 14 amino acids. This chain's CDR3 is CASSYAVRGYERYF. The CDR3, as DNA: TGTGCCAGCAGTTACGCGGTCAGGGGATACGAGCGGTACTTC.

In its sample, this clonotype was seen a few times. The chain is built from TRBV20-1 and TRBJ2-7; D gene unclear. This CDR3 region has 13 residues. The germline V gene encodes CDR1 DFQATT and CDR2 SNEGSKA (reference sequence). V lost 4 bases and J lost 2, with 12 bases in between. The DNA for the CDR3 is TGCAGTGCTAAGAGCGCCACAACCTACGAGCAGTACTTC. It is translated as CSAKSATTYEQYF.